This TCR beta chain stems from a study of blood T cells in healthy people across ages. Healthy Caucasians from Russia aged roughly 6 to 95 served as donors. Per-sample PBMC isolation yielded at least 7 million cells. Study-level findings and limits: With age, beta diversity per million T cells declined roughly linearly, significantly by 35 to 40. It was held that diversity estimates obtained from one million T cells represented underestimates.

Together with a sample-barcoded 5' primer, a J-beta primer mix was included in a second PCR lasting about 7 to 12 cycles. Each CDR3 protein gets one entry after TCRdb re-called the 5' RACE reads with MiXCR. The table lists 850,000 to 1,100,000 distinct CDR3 sequences, around two fifths of them singletons. This clonotype was recorded once. Its antigen is not known. The CDR3 is 17 amino acids. Germline CDR1 reads MNHEY; CDR2 reads SMNVEV (reference sequence). V lost 3 bases and J lost 0; bases outside the gene matches: 6. The chain carries TRBV27 and TRBJ1-5, with 9 bases matching TRBD1. Sequences were obtained from blood. The sequence was obtained from a man between 18 and 29 years old in good health. The CDR3 DNA reads as TGTGCCAGCAGTTTCCGCAACAGGGGGCTTAGCAATCAGCCCCAGCATTTT. This encodes CASSFRNRGLSNQPQHF.